The next 27 T cell receptor beta chains were all read from a single sample in a study of T cell repertoires in cytomegalovirus infection. Each CDR3 protein is one row after TCRdb ran MiXCR on the reads. The data contain about 570,000 distinct CDR3 sequences, under 45% of them seen just once; the ten biggest clones take up over 45%. Their specific antigens are unknown. This specimen was cultured PBMCs, taken from culture after CMV antigen stimulation. The receptors were sampled from a human donor in good health (CMV status not recorded). Some clones in this sample may be carry-over from other donors' samples.

This clonotype was seen a few times. J is TRBJ1-5 and V is TRBV12-3 or TRBV12-4; D is ambiguous. This CDR3 spans 12 amino acids. Trimming removed 8 bases at V and 5 bases at J, with 10 bases between. The CDR3 DNA reads as TGTGCCAGCGGGCAGCACCATCAGCCCCAGCATTTT. It yields the protein CASGQHHQPQHF.

The rearrangement joins TRBV7-2 to TRBJ1-6; 8 bases are a match to TRBD1. CDR3 size: 17 residues. In germline, CDR1 is SGHTA, CDR2 FQGNSA. The trim removed 1 base at V and 6 bases at J, leaving 8 bases unmatched. The CDR3 reads CASSLGSGGLVNSPLHF. The CDR3 coding sequence is TGTGCCAGCAGCTTAGGGTCAGGGGGCTTGGTTAATTCACCCCTCCACTTT.

A single count supports this clonotype. The V call is TRBV12-3 or TRBV12-4, the J call TRBJ1-5; 8 bases agree with TRBD1. Germline trimming cut 6 bases from V and 7 bases from J; bases unmatched to any gene: 8. This CDR3 is 14 amino acids long. DNA for the CDR3: TGTGCCAGCAGCCCCGACAGGGGCCGGCAGCCCCAGCATTTT. It translates to CASSPDRGRQPQHF.

This clonotype showed up just a few times. This chain links TRBV7-9 with TRBJ1-3; D is perhaps TRBD1 (5 bases). Trimming pared 5 bases from V and 7 bases from J, leaving 12 bases between. Germline assignment: CDR1 SEHNR and CDR2 FQNEAQ (reference sequence). The CDR3 extends over 13 amino acids. DNA for the CDR3: TGTGCCAGCAGCCCGGGTGGGGGGAACACCATATATTTT. Translating it yields CASSPGGGNTIYF.

CDR3 nucleotide sequence: TGTGCCAGCAGCCCCCCGACAGGGGAGAATGAGCAGTTCTTC. It codes for CASSPPTGENEQFF. The V call is TRBV6-6, the J call TRBJ2-1, with 8 bases that match TRBD1. The V gene's germline CDR1 is MNHNY and CDR2 SVGAGI (reference sequence). The J segment lost 7 bases and the V segment lost 6 bases, leaving 8 bases of the junction unmatched. The CDR3 has 14 residues.

The gene calls are TRBV15 and TRBJ2-7; D might be TRBD1 (6 bases). Per the germline V gene, CDR1 is LNHNV and CDR2 is YYDKDF (reference sequence). With 1 base removed from V and 3 bases from J, the gap between germline ends came to 16 bases. The CDR3 sequence is 16 residues long. CDR3 protein: CATSRGGGEGVYEQYF. CDR3 coding DNA: TGTGCCACCAGCAGAGGAGGGGGTGAGGGAGTCTACGAGCAGTACTTC.

The chain has TRBV20-1 and TRBJ1-6; 7 positions agree with TRBD1. CDR3 length: 17 residues. Germline lookup yields CDR1 DFQATT and CDR2 SNEGSKA (reference sequence). V lost 3 bases to trimming and J lost 3 bases; unmatched junction nucleotides: 11. In nucleotides, the CDR3 is TGCAGTGCTAGGATCGTAGGAGGGGGCCTCTATAATTCACCCCTCCACTTT. Its translation is CSARIVGGGLYNSPLHF.

In this sample, this clonotype turned up a few times. This rearrangement joins TRBV4-1 to TRBJ2-1; D uncertain. The CDR3 totals 15 residues. The germline gives CDR1 MGHRA, CDR2 YSYEKL. The V and J ends lost 7 bases and 0 bases respectively, with 13 bases between them. Here the CDR3 DNA reads TGCGCCAGCACCCTGGCCGAATTCTCCTACAATGAGCAGTTCTTC. It specifies CASTLAEFSYNEQFF.

This chain links TRBV30 with TRBJ2-7, with TRBD2 identical over 10 bases. V lost 7 bases to trimming and J lost 1 base; unmatched junction nucleotides: 4. Germline CDR1 GTSNPN, CDR2 SVGIG (reference sequence). This CDR3 is built from 13 residues. CDR3 sequence (DNA): TGTGCCTTGACTAGCGGGCTGTCCTACGAGCAGTACTTC. It is translated as CALTSGLSYEQYF.

This chain joins TRBV7-2 and TRBJ2-6, with 10 bases identical to TRBD2. The V segment lost 1 base and the J segment 0 bases; nucleotides outside the gene matches: 3. The germline gives CDR1 SGHTA, CDR2 FQGNSA. The CDR3 is 18 amino acids. CDR3 amino acids: CASSLGTSGASGANVLTF. The CDR3 DNA sequence: TGTGCCAGCAGCTTAGGTACTAGCGGGGCCTCTGGGGCCAACGTCCTGACTTTC.

The rearrangement uses TRBV12-3 or TRBV12-4 and TRBJ2-4; tentatively, D is TRBD1 (6 bases). V dropped 3 bases and J dropped 0 bases, with 15 bases sitting between them. The CDR3 covers 17 residues. CDR3 protein: CASSLATGTIAKNIQYF. For the CDR3, the DNA is TGTGCCAGCAGTTTGGCGACAGGAACGATAGCCAAAAACATTCAGTACTTC.

This clonotype appeared a few times. One end of the junction does not line up with germline, which may come from a read error. V gene TRBV4-1 combines with J gene TRBJ2-3, with D unresolved. The CDR3 is 13 residues long. The germline V gene has CDR1 MGHRA and CDR2 YSYEKL. CDR3 loop: CASSQDLTDTQYF. The CDR3 coding sequence is TGTGCCAGCAGCCAAGATCTGACAGATACGCAGTATTTT.

This clonotype occurred a few times. V and J are TRBV7-2 and TRBJ1-2, with 9 bases that match TRBD1. Trimming took 5 bases from V and 0 from J; bases not matched to a gene: 4. The CDR3 is 15 residues long. Germline lookup yields CDR1 SGHTA and CDR2 FQGNSA. The CDR3 reads CASSLRTGANYGYTF. The CDR3 DNA reads TGTGCCAGCAGCCTCCGGACAGGGGCTAACTATGGCTACACCTTC. The full variable domain, with the rest looked up from reference TRBV7-2 and TRBJ1-2, is GAGVSQSPSNKVTEKGKDVELRCDPISGHTALYWYRQSLGQGLEFLIYFQGNSAPDKSGLPSDRFSAERTGGSVSTLTIQRTQQEDSAVYLCASSLRTGANYGYTFGSGTRLTVV.

The genes are TRBV7-2 and TRBJ2-3; maybe TRBD2 (6 bases). The CDR3 sequence is 14 residues long. Trimming stripped 5 bases from V and 8 bases from J, with 17 bases between. Per germline, CDR1 SGHTA and CDR2 FQGNSA. The CDR3 reads CASSLRDRAGTQYF. CDR3 nucleotide sequence: TGTGCCAGCAGCCTAAGGGACCGAGCGGGTACGCAGTATTTT.

This sequence joins TRBV29-1 and TRBJ2-2, with 7 bases identical to TRBD1. V trimming: 6 bases; J trimming: 0 bases; junction bases outside the gene matches: 7. Germline lookup yields CDR1 SQVTM and CDR2 ANQGSEA. The CDR3 totals 15 residues. DNA for the CDR3: TGCAGCGTCTTCCGACAGGGATCGAACACCGGGGAGCTGTTTTTT. Protein sequence: CSVFRQGSNTGELFF.

This rearrangement joins TRBV5-4 to TRBJ1-2; D remains unclear. CDR1 SGHNT and CDR2 YYREEE come from the germline V gene (reference sequence). The CDR3 contains 16 residues. V lost 3 bases to trimming and J lost 3 bases, with 18 bases between them. As DNA, the CDR3 is TGTGCCAGCAGCTCCCTAGTCAGGACGGCGGACTATGGCTACACCTTC. Its protein product is CASSSLVRTADYGYTF.

The chain carries TRBV7-8 and TRBJ2-5, with 9 positions matching TRBD1. V trimming: 1 base; J trimming: 7 bases; junction bases outside the gene matches: 4. The germline V gene has CDR1 SGHVS and CDR2 FQNEAQ. This CDR3 comprises 14 residues. The chain's CDR3 is CASSLGTGVGTQYF. The CDR3 DNA sequence: TGTGCCAGCAGCTTAGGGACAGGGGTTGGGACCCAGTACTTC.

The chain uses TRBV5-4 and TRBJ2-2, with 9 bases fitting TRBD2. The CDR3 is 16 amino acids. Per germline, CDR1 SGHNT and CDR2 YYREEE (reference sequence). V shed 5 bases and J 4 bases; nucleotides not matched to a gene: 9. CDR3 residues: CASSSIAGAGTGELFF. The CDR3 DNA follows: TGTGCCAGCAGTTCTATAGCGGGAGCAGGCACCGGGGAGCTGTTTTTT.

This clonotype has just a few counts. J is TRBJ2-5 and V is TRBV12-3 or TRBV12-4, with D maybe TRBD1 (5 bases). The V and J ends lost 3 bases and 2 bases respectively, with 10 bases between them. The CDR3 is 14 amino acids. CDR3: CASSFFQGQETQYF. The DNA for the CDR3 is TGTGCCAGCAGTTTCTTCCAGGGACAAGAGACCCAGTACTTC.

This clonotype has a handful of counts. The chain has TRBV20-1 and TRBJ2-7, with 7 positions matching TRBD2. Germline loops: CDR1 DFQATT, CDR2 SNEGSKA (reference sequence). The CDR3 contains 14 residues. The V gene end was trimmed by 7 bases and the J gene end by 2 bases; junction bases not matched to a gene: 11. CDR3 amino acids: CSGSGGLPTYEQYF. The CDR3 DNA is TGCAGTGGTTCGGGAGGACTCCCTACCTACGAGCAGTACTTC.

The chain couples TRBV12-3 or TRBV12-4 to TRBJ2-2; D may be TRBD2 (5 bases). The CDR3 totals 16 residues. Trimming shortened V by 3 bases and J by 2 bases, and 13 bases separated the two germline ends. The CDR3, as DNA: TGTGCCAGCAGTTTTAGCGACTACCTAAACACCGGGGAGCTGTTTTTT. This translates into CASSFSDYLNTGELFF.

This chain connects TRBV7-2 to TRBJ2-7; 7 bases are shared with TRBD2. Germline V gene lookup returns CDR1 SGHTA and CDR2 FQGNSA. Trimming took 5 bases from V and 6 from J; bases not matched to a gene: 13. CDR3 length: 15 residues. The CDR3 loop reads CASSPRTSFVGEQYF. As DNA, the CDR3 is TGTGCCAGCAGCCCACGGACTAGTTTTGTGGGCGAGCAGTACTTC.

This chain joins TRBV20-1 and TRBJ2-7, with D perhaps matching TRBD2 (5 bases). Trimming removed 8 bases at V and 1 base at J, with 12 bases between. The CDR3 totals 12 residues. Germline V CDR1 and CDR2: DFQATT, SNEGSKA (reference sequence). For the CDR3, the DNA is TGCAGTTACCTGAGGGATTCCTACGAGCAGTACTTC. Protein sequence: CSYLRDSYEQYF.

This clonotype was seen just once. The chain uses TRBV12-3 or TRBV12-4 and TRBJ2-2; 14 positions agree with TRBD2. This CDR3 is 16 amino acids long. With 5 bases clipped from V and 13 bases from J, the junction kept 12 bases outside the gene matches. The CDR3 sequence: CASSATGTSGRGVLFF. CDR3 sequence (DNA): TGTGCCAGCAGTGCCACCGGGACTAGCGGGAGAGGCGTGCTGTTTTTT.

In this sample, this clonotype turned up a few times. The rearrangement links TRBV7-2 to TRBJ2-3; 9 bases fit TRBD2. V was clipped by 4 bases and J by 5 bases; unmatched bases: 7. Germline assignment: CDR1 SGHTA and CDR2 FQGNSA. The CDR3 contains 15 residues. For the CDR3, the DNA is TGTGCCAGCAGCTATAGCGGGAGTTCGAGAGATACGCAGTATTTT. Its translation: CASSYSGSSRDTQYF.

The rearrangement joins TRBV20-1 to TRBJ1-1; 8 nucleotides match TRBD1. Germline V lookup: CDR1 DFQATT, CDR2 SNEGSKA (reference sequence). The CDR3 totals 14 residues. V trimming: 6 bases; J trimming: 3 bases; junction bases outside the gene matches: 9. The CDR3 spells CSAVDRGQHTEAFF. The CDR3 DNA reads TGCAGTGCGGTAGACAGGGGACAACACACTGAAGCTTTCTTT.

The J gene is TRBJ1-5, the V gene TRBV19; D gene unclear. With 7 bases removed from V and 5 bases from J, the gap between germline ends came to 15 bases. Germline loops: CDR1 LNHDA, CDR2 SQIVND (reference sequence). CDR3 length: 14 amino acids. CDR3 sequence reads: CASKSPGRHQPQHF. The CDR3 region has the DNA TGTGCCAGTAAATCGCCCGGGCGGCATCAGCCCCAGCATTTT. Filled out from reference TRBV19 and TRBJ1-5, the complete variable domain reads DGGITQSPKYLFRKEGQNVTLSCEQNLNHDAMYWYRQDPGQGLRLIYYSQIVNDFQKGDIAEGYSVSREKKESFPLTVTSAQKNPTAFYLCASKSPGRHQPQHFGDGTRLSIL.